Listed below are T cell receptor beta chains from one sample, sequenced in a study of cytomegalovirus exposure and HLA in healthy donors. The table came from immunoSEQ multiplex PCR; TCRdb's copy has only in-frame clones and leaves some out. The sample lists roughly 150,000 clones, roughly a tenth occurring once. Sample: PBMCs. The receptor source for this set is a male donor in good health and CMV-seronegative. CDR3s include the opening cysteine and the closing phenylalanine or tryptophan. The order of the fields is D gene, V gene, clone size, J gene, CDR3 DNA, CDR3 protein. D genes are given only for firm matches. The size of a clone is reported for some rows only, either as once, few or many, or as a class for expanded clones.

>-|TRBV19|-|TRBJ2-3
TGTGCCAGTACTTATGGGGATCAGGAGGGAGATACGCAGTATTTT
CASTYGDQEGDTQYF
>TRBD1|TRBV19|-|TRBJ2-7
TGTGCCAGTAGTATAAAAGGGGGCCATTTGAGAACTCCCTACGAGCAGTACTTC
CASSIKGGHLRTPYEQYF
>-|TRBV19|-|TRBJ1-4
TGTGCCAGTAGTATACTGCGCGAAACTAATGAAAAACTGTTTTTT
CASSILRETNEKLFF
>TRBD2|TRBV5-1|few|TRBJ2-7
TGCGCCAGCAGCCCGGGACTAGGAGTCTACGAGCAGTACTTC
CASSPGLGVYEQYF
>TRBD1|TRBV5-1|few|TRBJ1-1
TGCGCCAGCAGTAAAGCAACAGGGGGCTTGACTGAAGCTTTCTTT
CASSKATGGLTEAFF
>-|TRBV28|-|TRBJ1-2
TGTGCCAGCAGTTTCCCCCCAGGGGACTATGGCTACACCTTC
CASSFPPGDYGYTF
>TRBD1|TRBV7-9|-|TRBJ2-6
TGTGCCAGCAGCTCGGGACAGGGAATCGGTATGTCTGGGGCCAACGTCCTGACTTTC
CASSSGQGIGMSGANVLTF
>-|TRBV6-6|-|TRBJ1-1
TGTGCCAGCAGTACCCCACAGGGCGAAGCTTTCTTT
CASSTPQGEAFF
>TRBD1|TRBV5-4|-|TRBJ2-2
TGTGCCAGCAGCTTCGGACAGGGGGGGACCGGGGAGCTGTTTTTT
CASSFGQGGTGELFF
>-|TRBV27|-|TRBJ2-2
TGTGCCAGCAGTTTATGGGCAGTCACCGGGGAGCTGTTTTTT
CASSLWAVTGELFF
>TRBD1|TRBV2|-|TRBJ2-7
TGTGCCAGCAGTCCACAGGGGGACGAGCAGTACTTC
CASSPQGDEQYF
>-|TRBV27|-|TRBJ1-2
TGTGCCAGCAGTTTATCGCTAAGGCAGGGTAGGCGCGGCTACACCTTC
CASSLSLRQGRRGYTF
>TRBD2|TRBV11-3|few|TRBJ2-3
TGTGCCAGCAGCCCCCGCAGCGGGGGGGACGCAGATACGCAGTATTTT
CASSPRSGGDADTQYF
>-|TRBV5-1|-|TRBJ2-3
TGCGCCAGCAGCTTGGGGACAAGCCTCACAGATACGCAGTATTTT
CASSLGTSLTDTQYF
>TRBD1|TRBV27|few|TRBJ1-2
TGTGCCAGCAGTTTTGAAGGGGGCGCCGGCTACACCTTC
CASSFEGGAGYTF
>TRBD1|TRBV7-6|few|TRBJ2-3
TGTGCTAGCAGCGGCCCCCGACAGGGATCAGAGTGGGATACGCAGTATTTT
CASSGPRQGSEWDTQYF
>TRBD2|TRBV2|-|TRBJ2-3
TGTGCCAGCAGTGACCTAGCGGGAGATAACGATACGCAGTATTTT
CASSDLAGDNDTQYF
>TRBD1|TRBV29-1|few|TRBJ2-7
TGCAGCGTTTGGGACAGGGGCTACGAGCAGTACTTC
CSVWDRGYEQYF
>-|TRBV4-3|few|TRBJ2-1
TGCGCCAGCAGCCAAGGGGCCGAACGTTACAATGAGCAGTTCTTC
CASSQGAERYNEQFF
>TRBD1|TRBV5-6|-|TRBJ2-7
TGTGCCAGCACAATTGGAGGGACAGGCGAATCCTACGAGCAGTACTTC
CASTIGGTGESYEQYF
>-|TRBV6-1|few|TRBJ2-3
TGTGCCAGCAGTGAGTGGGGGGTCCAGGATACGCAGTATTTT
CASSEWGVQDTQYF
>TRBD1|TRBV5-5|-|TRBJ2-6
TGTGCCAGCAGCCCCACACGCCCGGGACAGGGAGTATCCGGGGCCAACGTCCTGACTTTC
CASSPTRPGQGVSGANVLTF
>-|TRBV25-1|few|TRBJ1-1
TGTGCCAGCACCCTCGACAGCCTTATGAACACTGAAGCTTTCTTT
CASTLDSLMNTEAFF
>TRBD2|TRBV6-1|-|TRBJ2-7
TGTGCCAGCAGTTATAGCGGGGGCCCTTACGAGCAGTACTTC
CASSYSGGPYEQYF
>-|TRBV19|few|TRBJ2-6
TGTGCCAGTATCCCGTCTGGGCCCGGGGCCAACGTCCTGACTTTC
CASIPSGPGANVLTF
>TRBD1|TRBV27|-|TRBJ2-7
TGTGCCAGCAGTTCGGGAGGACAGGGGAAATACGAGCAGTACTTC
CASSSGGQGKYEQYF
>TRBD2|TRBV28|few|TRBJ2-5
TGTGCCAGCAGTTTGGGCGGGAGGGGTCGAGAGACCCAGTACTTC
CASSLGGRGRETQYF
>-|TRBV6-1|-|TRBJ2-7
TGTGCCAGCAGTATGAAAAGCCCCTACGAGCAGTACTTC
CASSMKSPYEQYF
>TRBD2|TRBV2|few|TRBJ2-1
TGTGCCAGCACCGGGGGATTGGCTAGCGGGAGAAGGGATTACAATGAGCAGTTCTTC
CASTGGLASGRRDYNEQFF
>TRBD1|TRBV19|-|TRBJ1-1
TGTGCCAGTAGTATCGCCGGGACAGGGATCACTGAAGCTTTCTTT
CASSIAGTGITEAFF
>-|TRBV28|-|TRBJ1-5
TGTGCCAGCAGTTTTGGTCCTCGGGGGGTGGGTCAGCCCCAGCATTTT
CASSFGPRGVGQPQHF
>-|TRBV7-2|few|TRBJ2-7
TGTGCCAGCAGGCTCGCAGGAACCTACGAGCAGTACTTC
CASRLAGTYEQYF
>-|TRBV7-6|-|TRBJ1-5
TGTGCCAGCAGCTTATCGGGACCAGGGGGCAATCAGCCCCAGCATTTT
CASSLSGPGGNQPQHF
>TRBD1|TRBV5-1|-|TRBJ1-2
TGCGCCAGCAGCTCATCAGGGGGCCCACCCGCTAACTATGGCTACACCTTC
CASSSSGGPPANYGYTF
>TRBD2|TRBV30|-|TRBJ2-1
TGTGCCTGGAGCCCGGGGTCTGGCGGGAGGGTGTATGAGCAGTTCTTC
CAWSPGSGGRVYEQFF
>TRBD1|TRBV7-9|few|TRBJ1-1
TGTGCCAGCAGCCTACAGGGGTCCCCTGAAGCTTTCTTT
CASSLQGSPEAFF
>-|TRBV7-9|few|TRBJ1-5
TGTGCCAGCAGCGAACAGGAGAATCAGCCCCAGCATTTT
CASSEQENQPQHF
>TRBD2|TRBV5-1|few|TRBJ2-1
TGCGCCAGCAGTATCGGGACTAGCCTTGGTGAGCAGTTCTTC
CASSIGTSLGEQFF
>TRBD1|TRBV6-6|-|TRBJ2-2
TGTGCCAGCAGTCGCGGGACAGGCACCGGGGAGCTGTTTTTT
CASSRGTGTGELFF
>-|TRBV28|-|TRBJ1-5
TGTGCCAGCAGTTTAATCCCCCCCGGGGGAGGGCAGCCCCAGCATTTT
CASSLIPPGGGQPQHF
>-|TRBV28|few|TRBJ1-2
TGTGCCACCTACCGTCTCTATGGCTACACCTTC
CATYRLYGYTF
>-|TRBV29-1|-|TRBJ1-1
TGCAGCGTAGTTCAAAAAGGGGGAACTGAAGCTTTCTTT
CSVVQKGGTEAFF
>-|TRBV28|few|TRBJ1-2
TGTGCCAGCAGTTTAACCCCCTCAGCGGGGAGATATGGCTACACCTTC
CASSLTPSAGRYGYTF
>-|TRBV19|-|TRBJ1-5
TGTGCCAGTAGTAGAAGGGAGGGCAATCAGCCCCAGCATTTT
CASSRREGNQPQHF
>-|TRBV19|-|TRBJ1-1
TGTGCCAGTAGACGGACCGGAGGGGTCAACTCTGAAGCTTTCTTT
CASRRTGGVNSEAFF
>TRBD2|TRBV7-2|-|TRBJ2-3
TGTGCCAGCAGCTTATTAGCGGGAGCAGATACGCAGTATTTT
CASSLLAGADTQYF
>TRBD2|TRBV15|-|TRBJ2-1
TGTGCCATCAGCTTCGGGCGGGAGGGCGACAATGAGCAGTTCTTC
CAISFGREGDNEQFF
>-|TRBV27|few|TRBJ2-2
TGTGCCAGCAGCATCGCGGGCACCGGGGAGCTGTTTTTT
CASSIAGTGELFF